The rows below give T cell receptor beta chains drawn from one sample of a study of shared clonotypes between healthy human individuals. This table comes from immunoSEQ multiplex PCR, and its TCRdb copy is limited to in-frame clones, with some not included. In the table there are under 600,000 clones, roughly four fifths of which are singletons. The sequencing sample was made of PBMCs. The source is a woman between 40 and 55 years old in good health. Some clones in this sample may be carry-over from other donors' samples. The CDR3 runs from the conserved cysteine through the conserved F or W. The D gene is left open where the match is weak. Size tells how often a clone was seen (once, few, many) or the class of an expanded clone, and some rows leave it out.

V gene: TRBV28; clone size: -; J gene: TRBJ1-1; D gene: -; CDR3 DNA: TGTGCCATCATTAAAATGGGGGGATCTGAAGCTTTCTTT; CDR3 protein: CAIIKMGGSEAFF
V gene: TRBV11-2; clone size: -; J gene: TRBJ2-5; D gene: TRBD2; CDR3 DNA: TGTGCCAGCAGCTTAGAGTTAGCGGGAGTGCGGGAGACCCAGTACTTC; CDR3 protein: CASSLELAGVRETQYF
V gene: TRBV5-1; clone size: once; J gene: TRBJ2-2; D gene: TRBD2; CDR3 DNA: TGCGCCAGCAGCGCCGGTACTAGCGGGAGGGCCCTGAACACCGGGGAGCTGTTTTTT; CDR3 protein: CASSAGTSGRALNTGELFF
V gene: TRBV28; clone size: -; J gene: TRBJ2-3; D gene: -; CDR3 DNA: TGTGCCAGCCGGACCAACGGACCAGGTACGCAGTATTTT; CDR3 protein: CASRTNGPGTQYF
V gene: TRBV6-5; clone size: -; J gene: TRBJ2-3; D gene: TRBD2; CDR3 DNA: TGTGCCAGCAGTTTGGGACTAGCGGGAACCACAGATACGCAGTATTTT; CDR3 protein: CASSLGLAGTTDTQYF
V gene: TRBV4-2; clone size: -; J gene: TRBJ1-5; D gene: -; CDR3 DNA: TGTGCCAGCAGCCACGAAGATCGCAATCAGCCCCAGCATTTT; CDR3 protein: CASSHEDRNQPQHF
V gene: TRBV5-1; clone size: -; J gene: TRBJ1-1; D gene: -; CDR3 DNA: TGCGCCAGCAGCTTGGCCGGAGGGCCGAACACTGAAGCTTTCTTT; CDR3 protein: CASSLAGGPNTEAFF
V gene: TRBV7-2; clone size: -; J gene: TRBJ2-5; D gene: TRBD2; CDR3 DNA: TGTGCCAGCAGCTTAGCGTCCATAGCGGGACCGGAGACCCAGTACTTC; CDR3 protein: CASSLASIAGPETQYF
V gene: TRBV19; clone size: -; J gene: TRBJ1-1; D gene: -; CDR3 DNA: TGTGCCAGTAGTTACTCCTCAGGTGTTGCTTTCTTT; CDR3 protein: CASSYSSGVAFF
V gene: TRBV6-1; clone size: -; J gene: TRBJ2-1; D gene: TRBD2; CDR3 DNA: TGTGCCAGCAGGAGCCTGGGACTAGCATTAGAACAGTTCTTC; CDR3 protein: CASRSLGLALEQFF
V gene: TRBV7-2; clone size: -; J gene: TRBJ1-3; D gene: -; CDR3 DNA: TGTGCCAGCAGCTTAGTTTCCCCGACGAGACTAGGAAACACCATATATTTT; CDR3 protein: CASSLVSPTRLGNTIYF
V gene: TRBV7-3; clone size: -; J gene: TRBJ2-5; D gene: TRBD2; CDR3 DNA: TGTGCCAGCAGCCCACAGGGACTAGAACAAGAGACCCAGTACTTC; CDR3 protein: CASSPQGLEQETQYF
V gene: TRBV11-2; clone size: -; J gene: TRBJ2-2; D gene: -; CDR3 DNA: TGTGCCAGCAGACGAATCGGAGTTAAGACCGGGGAGCTGTTTTTT; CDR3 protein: CASRRIGVKTGELFF
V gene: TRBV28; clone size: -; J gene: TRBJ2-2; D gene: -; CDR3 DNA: TGTGCCAGCAGTCGCTGGGAGTCCGGGGAGCTGTTTTTT; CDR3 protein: CASSRWESGELFF
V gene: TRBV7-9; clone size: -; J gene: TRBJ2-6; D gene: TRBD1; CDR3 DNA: TGTGCCAGCAGCCCCCGACAGGGACGCTCTGGGGCCAACGTCCTGACTTTC; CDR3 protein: CASSPRQGRSGANVLTF
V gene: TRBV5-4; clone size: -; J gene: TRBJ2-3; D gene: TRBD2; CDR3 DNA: TGTGCCAGCAGCTTGGATGGACTAGCGGGGAGTACGCAGTATTTT; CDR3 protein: CASSLDGLAGSTQYF
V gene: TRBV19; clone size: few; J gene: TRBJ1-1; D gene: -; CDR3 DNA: TGTGCCAGTAGTAAACAGGGTCTGGGCACTGAAGCTTTCTTT; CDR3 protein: CASSKQGLGTEAFF
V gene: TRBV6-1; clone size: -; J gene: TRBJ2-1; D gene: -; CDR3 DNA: TGTGCCATTTCCCTAGGGCCAAGGCCTGAGAATGAGCAGTTCTTC; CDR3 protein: CAISLGPRPENEQFF
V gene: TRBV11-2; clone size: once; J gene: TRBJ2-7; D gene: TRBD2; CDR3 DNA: TGTGCCAGCAGCTTAGAAGCGGGAGGGACCGAGCAGTACTTC; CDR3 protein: CASSLEAGGTEQYF
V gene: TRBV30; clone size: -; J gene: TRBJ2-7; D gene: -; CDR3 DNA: TGTGCCTGGGGCGGACGGGTTACCTACGAGCAGTACTTC; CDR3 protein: CAWGGRVTYEQYF
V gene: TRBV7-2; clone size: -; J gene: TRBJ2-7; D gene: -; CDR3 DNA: TGTGCCAGCAGCTTAGACTCCTGGGAGCAGTACTTC; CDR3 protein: CASSLDSWEQYF
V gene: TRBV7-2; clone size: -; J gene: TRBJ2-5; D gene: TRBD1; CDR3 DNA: TGTGCCAGCAGCTTCCCAGGGGGCAGATTGGAAGAGACCCAGTACTTC; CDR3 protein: CASSFPGGRLEETQYF
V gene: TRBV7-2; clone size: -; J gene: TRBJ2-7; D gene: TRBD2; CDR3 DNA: TGTGCCAGCAGCGAACCCCCGGGACTAGCACACGAGCAGTACTTC; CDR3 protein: CASSEPPGLAHEQYF
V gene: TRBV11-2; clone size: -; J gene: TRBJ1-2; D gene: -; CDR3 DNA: TGTGCCAGCAGCTTTGGGGGGACCGGGCTCTATGGCTACACCTTC; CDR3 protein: CASSFGGTGLYGYTF
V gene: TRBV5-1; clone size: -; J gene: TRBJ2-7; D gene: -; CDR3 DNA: TGCGCCAGCAGCTTGGCTCCAGGGGAGGGGACAACCTACGAGCAGTACTTC; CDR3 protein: CASSLAPGEGTTYEQYF
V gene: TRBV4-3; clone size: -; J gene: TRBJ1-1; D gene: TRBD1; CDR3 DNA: TGCGCCAGCAGCCAAGTTCGAGGGGGCGCCTCAGGGGGGGCTTTCTTT; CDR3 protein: CASSQVRGGASGGAFF
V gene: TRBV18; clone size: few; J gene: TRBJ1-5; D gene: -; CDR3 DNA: TGTGCCAGCTCACCACAGGGACCGGATCAGCCCCAGCATTTT; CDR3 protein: CASSPQGPDQPQHF
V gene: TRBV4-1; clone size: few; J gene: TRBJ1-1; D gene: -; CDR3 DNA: TGCGCCAGCAGCCAAACAGGTAGAGCTTTCTTT; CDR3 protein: CASSQTGRAFF
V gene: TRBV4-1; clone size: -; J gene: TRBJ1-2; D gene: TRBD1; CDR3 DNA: TGCGCCAGCAGCCACACCGGGACAGGGATCGGCTACACCTTC; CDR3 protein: CASSHTGTGIGYTF
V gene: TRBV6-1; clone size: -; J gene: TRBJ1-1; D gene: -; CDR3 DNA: TGTGCCAGCAGTGCCTACGATCAGAACACTGAAGCTTTCTTT; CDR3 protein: CASSAYDQNTEAFF
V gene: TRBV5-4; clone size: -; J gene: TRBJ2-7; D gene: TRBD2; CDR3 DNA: TGTGCCAGCAGCCAATCGGTATCGCGGGAGATTCTCTACGAGCAGTACTTC; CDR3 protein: CASSQSVSREILYEQYF
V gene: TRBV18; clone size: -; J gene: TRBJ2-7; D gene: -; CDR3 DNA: TGTGCCAGCCGGGAAGGCAGGGATAACTACGAGCAGTACTTC; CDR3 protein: CASREGRDNYEQYF
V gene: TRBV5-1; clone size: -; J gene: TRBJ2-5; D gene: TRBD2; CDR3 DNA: TGCGCCAGCAGCCTTACTAGCGGGAGGCAAGAGACCCAGTACTTC; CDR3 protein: CASSLTSGRQETQYF
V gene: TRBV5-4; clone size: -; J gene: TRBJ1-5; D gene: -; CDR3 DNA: TGTGCCAGCAGCTTGCCAAACCAGCCCCAGCATTTT; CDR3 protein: CASSLPNQPQHF
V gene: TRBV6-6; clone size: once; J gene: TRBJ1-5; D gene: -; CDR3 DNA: TGTGCCAGCAGCATAGGAAGAGGTAGCAATCAGCCCCAGCATTTT; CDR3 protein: CASSIGRGSNQPQHF
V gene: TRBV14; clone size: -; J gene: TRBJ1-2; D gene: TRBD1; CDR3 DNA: TGTGCCAGCAGCCAAGATATGACAGGGGACCTGGGCTACACCTTC; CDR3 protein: CASSQDMTGDLGYTF